Following are 32 T cell receptor beta chains from one sample sequenced in a study of T cells in Graves' hyperthyroidism and ophthalmopathy. The CDR3 regions of TCR beta were amplified from RNA transcripts. RT-PCR in the first round (using the HTBI primer set) targeted the TCR CDR3. TCRdb re-analysed the multiplex PCR reads in MiXCR, keeping a single row per CDR3 protein. The table has 250,000 to 350,000 distinct CDR3 sequences, approximately 16% seen once. The sequencing sample was made of blood. All receptors derive from a man aged 25-45 years with Graves' hyperthyroidism.

The V and J genes are TRBV24-1 and TRBJ2-2; weak D call: TRBD1 (5 bases). The CDR3 loop spans 14 amino acids. Trimming left V 4 bases short and J 3 bases short, with 8 bases between. Germline loops: CDR1 KGHDR, CDR2 SFDVKD. This CDR3 reads CATSDLGDTGELFF. As DNA, the CDR3 is TGTGCCACCAGTGACTTAGGGGACACCGGGGAGCTGTTTTTT.

On this clonotype itself: Possible read error: a much larger clone is one base away. This sequence joins TRBV20-1 and TRBJ2-7; perhaps TRBD2 as D (6 bases). The CDR3 has 17 residues. Germline CDR1 DFQATT, CDR2 SNEGSKA (reference sequence). The CDR3 reads CSARGRVERRNKYEPYF. The CDR3 DNA is TGCAGTGCTAGAGGGAGGGTGGAGCGACGGAATAAATACGAGCCGTACTTC.

This clonotype was counted at least ten times. This chain uses TRBV29-1 with TRBJ2-1; D unclear. Per the germline V gene, CDR1 is SQVTM and CDR2 is ANQGSEA. This CDR3 has 13 amino acids. V shed 4 bases and J shed 4 bases, with 11 bases lying between them. The CDR3 bases are TGCAGCGTTGTACGTTCCGGTTACAATGAGCAGTTCTTC. Protein sequence: CSVVRSGYNEQFF.

The sample holds many counts of this clonotype. Here the CDR3 DNA reads TGTGCCAGCAGCTTCCGTCGGGCGACCCAAGAGACCCAGTACTTC. Translated, it gives CASSFRRATQETQYF. The rearrangement joins TRBV5-8 to TRBJ2-5, with D hard to call. From germline, CDR1 is SGHTS and CDR2 YDEGEE. The CDR3 is 15 amino acids. V lost 2 bases and J lost 1, with 12 bases in between.

This clonotype was detected ten times or more. The V call is TRBV30, the J call TRBJ1-2; D unclear. The CDR3 contains 12 residues. With 0 bases removed from V and 5 bases from J, the gap between germline ends came to 7 bases. Germline CDR1 GTSNPN, CDR2 SVGIG (reference sequence). The CDR3 region has the DNA TGTGCCTGGAGTGTAGAAGCGTATGGCTACACCTTC. It codes for CAWSVEAYGYTF. Full variable domain (rest looked up from reference TRBV30 and TRBJ1-2): SQTIHQWPATLVQPVGSPLSLECTVEGTSNPNLYWYRQAAGRGLQLLFYSVGIGQISSEVPQNLSASRPQDRQFILSSKKLLLSDSGFYLCAWSVEAYGYTFGSGTRLTVV.

This clonotype was recorded many times. The chain employs TRBV27 and TRBJ2-1; either TRBD1 or TRBD2 may fit D (5 bases each). V lost 4 bases and J 4 bases, leaving 14 bases between the germline ends. This CDR3 has 15 amino acids. Germline V gives CDR1 MNHEY, CDR2 SMNVEV (reference sequence). The CDR3 nucleotides are TGTGCCAGCAGTTCCCCATTTGGGGGATACAATGAGCAGTTCTTC. It specifies CASSSPFGGYNEQFF.

A remark on this clonotype: Possible read error: a much larger clone is one base away. The chain is built from TRBV12-3 or TRBV12-4 and TRBJ2-5, with a possible D match to TRBD1 (5 bases). The V and J ends lost 5 bases and 4 bases respectively, with 23 bases between them. This CDR3 is built from 17 residues. This CDR3 is CASSPFGRAGILETQYF. Here the CDR3 DNA reads TGTGCCAGCAGTCCGTTCGGTCGGGCAGGGATATTAGAGACCCAGTACTTC.

This clonotype has ten or more counts. The V and J genes are TRBV7-2 and TRBJ2-1, with a possible D match to TRBD2 (5 bases). Trimming pared 0 bases from V and 6 bases from J, leaving 12 bases between. Germline assignment: CDR1 SGHTA and CDR2 FQGNSA. This CDR3 contains 15 residues. CDR3: CASSLAPGWGNEQFF. The CDR3 bases are TGTGCCAGCAGCTTAGCGCCGGGATGGGGCAATGAGCAGTTCTTC.

This clonotype was counted many times. The V and J genes are TRBV11-3 and TRBJ2-1; D is undetermined. This CDR3 contains 15 residues. Trimming took off 1 base at V and 4 bases at J, with 11 bases between the two ends. Germline V gene lookup returns CDR1 SGHNT and CDR2 YENEEA. The CDR3 region is CASSLGGRIYNEQFF. CDR3 nucleotides: TGTGCCAGCAGCTTAGGCGGCAGGATTTACAATGAGCAGTTCTTC.

About this clonotype: A junction end diverges from the germline sequence, so it may reflect a read error. The chain uses TRBV7-8 and TRBJ2-4, with D maybe TRBD2 (6 bases). CDR3 size: 15 residues. In germline, CDR1 is SGHVS, CDR2 FQNEAQ. This chain's CDR3 is CASSQRWAGKNIQYF. CDR3 in DNA: TGCGCCAGCAGCCAAAGATGGGCGGGGAAAAACATTCAGTACTTC.

This clonotype was observed at least ten times. V usage is TRBV6-1 and J usage is TRBJ1-2, with D uncertain. Trimming took 8 bases from V and 4 from J, leaving 14 bases between them. The germline gives CDR1 MNHNS, CDR2 SASEGT. CDR3 length equals 13 residues. As DNA, the CDR3 is TGTGCCAGCTTATCCCCAGGACTCTATGGCTACACCTTC. This gives the protein CASLSPGLYGYTF.

At least ten counts were recorded for this clonotype. The chain couples TRBV12-3 or TRBV12-4 to TRBJ1-5; unclear D gene. V lost 3 bases to trimming and J lost 4 bases, with 4 bases between them. This CDR3 comprises 12 residues. The CDR3 DNA follows: TGTGCCAGCAGTTTTGCGAATCAGCCCCAGCATTTT. Its protein is CASSFANQPQHF.

The chain is built from TRBV9 and TRBJ2-3; 10 bases line up with TRBD2. The trim removed 5 bases at V and 3 bases at J, leaving 9 bases unmatched. The CDR3 has 16 amino acids. Germline-derived CDR1 and CDR2 are SGDLS and YYNGEE. The CDR3 DNA reads TGTGCCAGCAGTGGAGCGACTAGCGGGTATACAGATACGCAGTATTTT. Translating gives CASSGATSGYTDTQYF.

This clonotype was seen a few times. The chain employs TRBV5-6 and TRBJ2-3, with D perhaps matching TRBD2 (6 bases). Germline CDR1 is SGHDT and CDR2 is YYEEEE. V lost 0 bases and J 2 bases, leaving 13 bases between the germline ends. The CDR3 sequence is 16 residues long. In DNA form, the CDR3 reads TGTGCCAGCAGCTTGGTGACGGGAGTGGTCACAGATACGCAGTATTTT. Translation gives CASSLVTGVVTDTQYF.

This clonotype was counted at least ten times. V gene TRBV12-3 or TRBV12-4 combines with J gene TRBJ1-2, with D maybe TRBD1 (5 bases). The V end lost 3 bases, the J end lost 5 bases, and 13 bases lay between the germline ends. This CDR3 has 14 residues. CDR3 bases: TGTGCCAGCAGTTTCGGGGGAGAGGGTTATGGCTACACCTTC. As protein: CASSFGGEGYGYTF.

Ten or more counts support this clonotype. V usage is TRBV6-1 and J usage is TRBJ1-2; the D gene is possibly TRBD1 (6 bases). Trimming removed 6 bases from V and 6 bases from J, with 11 bases in between. The CDR3 length is 12 residues. Germline values: CDR1 MNHNS, CDR2 SASEGT. CDR3 coding DNA: TGTGCCAGCAGGGACAGAGAGGATGGCTACACCTTC. This encodes CASRDREDGYTF.

Regarding this clonotype: Compared with germline, one end of the junction differs, possibly owing to a read error. The rearrangement joins TRBV27 to TRBJ2-1; TRBD2 aligns across 12 bases. Germline V CDR1 and CDR2: MNHEY, SMNVEV (reference sequence). This CDR3 has 18 residues. The CDR3 is CASSQIHRASGRASEQFF. DNA of the CDR3: TGCGCCAGCAGCCAAATCCATCGGGCTAGCGGGAGGGCCTCTGAGCAGTTCTTC.

The chain recombines TRBV24-1 with TRBJ2-1; perhaps TRBD2 as D (5 bases). The CDR3 extends over 13 amino acids. V lost 5 bases and J 2 bases, leaving 6 bases between the germline ends. Germline-derived CDR1 and CDR2 are KGHDR and SFDVKD. The CDR3: CATSGGTYNEQFF. CDR3 sequence (DNA): TGTGCCACCAGTGGAGGGACCTACAATGAGCAGTTCTTC.

This clonotype has ten or more counts. The CDR3 region is CSARDRPEANTGELFF. For the CDR3, the DNA is TGCAGTGCTAGAGATCGCCCAGAGGCGAACACCGGGGAGCTGTTTTTT. The V gene is TRBV20-1, the J gene TRBJ2-2, with D uncertain. Germline lookup yields CDR1 DFQATT and CDR2 SNEGSKA (reference sequence). V gave up 0 bases and J gave up 0 bases, with 11 bases separating them. This CDR3 region has 16 residues.

This clonotype appeared once. This may stem from a read error, because a much larger clone lies one nucleotide away. The CDR3 loop is CSARDGYSYEQFF. DNA for the CDR3: TGCAGTGCTAGGGACGGATACTCCTACGAGCAGTTCTTC. The V gene is TRBV20-1, the J gene TRBJ2-7; D remains ambiguous. The assigned J gene may be wrong: the sequence end matches TRBJ2-1 better. Germline CDR1 reads DFQATT; CDR2 reads SNEGSKA (reference sequence). The CDR3 totals 13 residues.

This clonotype was detected many times. This sequence joins TRBV2 and TRBJ1-1, with D maybe TRBD1 (5 bases). Per the germline V gene, CDR1 is SNHLY and CDR2 is FYNNEI. The CDR3 is made up of 15 amino acids. Deletions cut 2 bases from V and 4 bases from J, with 14 bases between. The CDR3 protein is CASSESLGESTEAFF. The CDR3, as DNA: TGTGCCAGCAGTGAATCCCTAGGGGAGAGCACTGAAGCTTTCTTT.

This clonotype was seen a few times. J is TRBJ2-3 and V is TRBV12-3 or TRBV12-4, with TRBD2 as a possible D gene (5 bases). The CDR3 runs to 13 residues. The V and J ends lost 0 bases and 6 bases respectively, with 7 bases between them. The CDR3 DNA reads TGTGCCAGCAGTTTAGCGGGAGACGATACGCAGTATTTT. Residues: CASSLAGDDTQYF.

This clonotype came up many times. The chain is built from TRBV2 and TRBJ2-3; D call uncertain. The germline V gene has CDR1 SNHLY and CDR2 FYNNEI. The V end lost 6 bases, the J end lost 3 bases, and 13 bases lay between the germline ends. The CDR3 runs 14 residues. The CDR3 DNA sequence: TGTGCCAGCAGCAGAGAAGAAGATACAGATACGCAGTATTTT. As protein: CASSREEDTDTQYF.

The chain joins TRBV6-2 or TRBV6-3 to TRBJ2-1; 7 bases align to TRBD2. Germline loops: CDR1 MNHEY, CDR2 SVGEGT. This CDR3 has 14 residues. V was pared by 0 bases and J by 7 bases, with 3 bases of the junction left unmatched. The CDR3 reads CASSYSREGNEQFF. In nucleotides, the CDR3 is TGTGCCAGCAGTTACTCGAGGGAGGGGAATGAGCAGTTCTTC.

At least ten counts were recorded for this clonotype. This sequence joins TRBV11-3 and TRBJ1-1, with D hard to call. The CDR3 loop spans 13 amino acids. V lost 5 bases, J lost 0 bases, and 7 bases lay in between. Germline lookup yields CDR1 SGHNT and CDR2 YENEEA. CDR3 sequence (DNA): TGTGCCAGCAGCCAAGCCCTGAACACTGAAGCTTTCTTT. Protein: CASSQALNTEAFF.

The chain uses TRBV4-1 and TRBJ1-1; D is unclear. The length of the CDR3 is 14 residues. The germline CDR1 and CDR2 sequences are MGHRA and YSYEKL. Trimming took off 3 bases at V and 2 bases at J, with 10 bases between the two ends. In nucleotides, the CDR3 is TGCGCCAGCAGCCACGTACCTGGCAACACTGAAGCTTTCTTT. Protein: CASSHVPGNTEAFF.

The CDR3 DNA follows: TGTGCCAGTAGTATAGCCGGGACAGGGGGGCGGCCCCAGCATTTT. Translating gives CASSIAGTGGRPQHF. The chain couples TRBV19 to TRBJ1-5; 11 bases agree with TRBD1. CDR1 is LNHDA and CDR2 is SQIVND in the germline V gene (reference sequence). V shed 1 base and J 9 bases; nucleotides not matched to a gene: 5. CDR3 length equals 15 residues.

In its sample, this clonotype ranks as large (0.1 to 1%). This rearrangement joins TRBV2 to TRBJ1-1; 7 nucleotides match TRBD1. In germline, CDR1 is SNHLY, CDR2 FYNNEI. This CDR3 is 14 amino acids long. V gave up 6 bases and J gave up 5 bases; unmatched junction bases: 9. DNA for the CDR3: TGTGCCAGCAGGGGATCGACAGGGAGAACTGAAGCTTTCTTT. Translated: CASRGSTGRTEAFF.

This clonotype was picked up many times. J is TRBJ1-1 and V is TRBV2, with 10 bases fitting TRBD1. Trimming took 4 bases from V and 5 from J; bases not matched to a gene: 1. The germline gives CDR1 SNHLY, CDR2 FYNNEI. The CDR3 runs 13 residues. CDR3 in amino acids: CASSGDRGTEAFF. DNA of the CDR3: TGTGCCAGCAGTGGGGACAGGGGAACTGAAGCTTTCTTT.

This clonotype was observed a handful of times. The V gene is TRBV28, the J gene TRBJ1-3; D is ambiguous. The length of the CDR3 is 14 residues. CDR1 and CDR2 from the germline V gene are MDHEN and SYDVKM. V lost 8 bases and J 0 bases, leaving 11 bases between the germline ends. The CDR3 DNA reads as TGTGCCAGCGGAGAGGCAAACTCTGGAAACACCATATATTTT. Residues: CASGEANSGNTIYF.

This chain joins TRBV24-1 and TRBJ1-5; TRBD1 matches at 12 bases. The CDR3 is 16 residues long. Per germline, CDR1 KGHDR and CDR2 SFDVKD. The trim removed 4 bases at V and 6 bases at J, leaving 6 bases unmatched. The CDR3 region has the DNA TGTGCCACCAGTGACCCGGGACAGGGGGCTGCTCAGCCCCAGCATTTT. Translated, it gives CATSDPGQGAAQPQHF.

The gene calls are TRBV5-1 and TRBJ2-3, with a possible D match to TRBD1 (6 bases). CDR1 and CDR2 from the germline V gene are SGHRS and YFSETQ. The V end was cut by 2 bases, the J end by 0 bases, with 16 bases between. The CDR3 runs 17 residues. The CDR3: CASSFTGSTSSTDTQYF. The CDR3 DNA sequence: TGCGCCAGCAGCTTCACAGGGTCGACCTCTAGCACAGATACGCAGTATTTT.